This TCR beta chain was documented in a study of tumor-infiltrating lymphocytes in primary liver carcinoma. Overall study context: Patients comprised men and women whose ages fell between 30 and 69 years. Tumor staging was T1-T3 N0M0; sizes spanned roughly 4.2 to 11 cm across.

The tissue used was unsorted bulk material of 20-30 mg. RNA and DNA were co-extracted from it with the AllPrep DNA/RNA mini kit. All of the tumor samples contained over 75% viable tumor cells. Total RNA amounting to around 540 ng was the source from which TCR beta cDNA was made with a constant-region primer. The TCR beta library was amplified through three nested multiplex PCR rounds in a modified ARM-PCR procedure. The opening two PCR rounds, around 10 cycles each, paired TRBV1-TRBV30 forward primers with a C-beta reverse primer. TCRdb used MiXCR to reprocess the multiplex PCR reads, holding one entry per CDR3 protein. Of roughly 120,000 distinct CDR3 sequences in the sample, about 68% were seen once. There are 15 residues in the CDR3. Trimming pared 6 bases from V and 3 bases from J, leaving 16 bases between. Per the germline V gene, CDR1 is SGHNT and CDR2 is YENEEA.

Sequencing used liver tumor tissue from sampling region 1. Subset indicated: tumor region T1, superior pole. This sequence originates from an older woman with primary liver carcinoma and hepatitis B virus infection. The gene calls are TRBV11-3 and TRBJ2-3; D call uncertain. CDR3 in DNA: TGTGCCAGCAGACGAGTGGATGGGAAAACAGATACGCAGTATTTT. Amino acid sequence: CASRRVDGKTDTQYF. Variable domain in full (rest from reference TRBV11-3 and TRBJ2-3): EAGVVQSPRYKIIEKKQPVAFWCNPISGHNTLYWYLQNLGQGPELLIRYENEEAVDDSQLPKDRFSAERLKGVDSTLKIQPAELGDSAVYLCASRRVDGKTDTQYFGPGTRLTVL.